This is a list of T cell receptor beta chains from one sample in a study of blood T cell repertoires in COVID-19. Repertoires were generated with immunoSEQ multiplex PCR, while TCRdb's copy carries only in-frame clones and drops some. Among about 120,000 clones listed, roughly 85% were seen once. Sequenced material: peripheral blood. All receptors come from a man aged 25 to 40 with acute or convalescent COVID-19. CDR3s include the opening cysteine and the closing phenylalanine or tryptophan. D genes are given only for firm matches. Size values are once, few and many counts, or a class for expanded clones, and some rows have none.

V	size	J	D	CDR3	DNA
TRBV11-2	.	TRBJ2-2	.	CASSLERMNTGELFF	TGTGCCAGCAGCCTGGAGCGAATGAACACCGGGGAGCTGTTTTTT
TRBV10-3	.	TRBJ1-5	.	CAISVELGNQPQHF	TGTGCCATCAGTGTTGAACTCGGCAATCAGCCCCAGCATTTT
TRBV9	few	TRBJ1-2	TRBD1	CASNRDRGNYGYTF	TGTGCCAGCAATCGGGACAGGGGTAACTATGGCTACACCTTC
TRBV12-3/TRBV12-4	.	TRBJ1-6	TRBD1	CASSLRGDSPLHF	TGTGCCAGCAGCCTCAGGGGGGATTCACCCCTCCACTTT
TRBV4-2	few	TRBJ1-2	.	CASSQDRRSPGANYGYTF	TGTGCCAGCAGCCAAGATAGGCGTTCACCGGGAGCTAACTATGGCTACACCTTC
TRBV27	.	TRBJ1-2	.	CASSGGSPLYGYTF	TGTGCCAGCAGTGGAGGGTCCCCCCTCTATGGCTACACCTTC
TRBV21-1	.	TRBJ1-1	.	CASSKTPGEGEELAFF	TGTGCCAGCAGCAAAACCCCTGGGGAGGGTGAGGAATTGGCTTTCTTT
TRBV29-1	.	TRBJ1-2	TRBD1	CSGGQQNGYTF	TGCAGCGGGGGACAGCAGAATGGCTACACCTTC
TRBV14	.	TRBJ2-7	TRBD1	CASSQEPGQGSYEQYF	TGTGCCAGCAGCCAAGAACCGGGACAGGGATCCTACGAGCAGTACTTC
TRBV2	.	TRBJ1-5	TRBD1	CASSRDSPDSNQPQHF	TGTGCCAGCAGTCGGGACAGCCCTGATAGCAATCAGCCCCAGCATTTT
TRBV5-4	.	TRBJ1-2	.	CASRTGTNPYGYTF	TGTGCCAGCAGGACCGGGACAAACCCTTATGGCTACACCTTC
TRBV13	.	TRBJ2-1	TRBD2	CASSLGGLAGVGEQFF	TGTGCCAGCAGCTTAGGAGGACTAGCGGGGGTGGGTGAGCAGTTCTTC
TRBV7-2	.	TRBJ2-7	TRBD1	CASSTGGRLSYEQYF	TGTGCCAGCAGCACAGGGGGCCGGCTCTCCTACGAGCAGTACTTC
TRBV5-1	.	TRBJ2-1	TRBD1	CASSPTGQFGNEQFF	TGCGCCAGCAGCCCGACGGGACAGTTCGGTAATGAGCAGTTCTTC
TRBV25-1	.	TRBJ2-3	.	CASSDTGNGMGDTQYF	TGTGCCAGCAGTGACACCGGGAACGGAATGGGAGATACGCAGTATTTT
TRBV3-1/TRBV3-2	.	TRBJ2-7	TRBD2	CASSQDLAPGLAGKPIYEQYF	TGTGCCAGCAGCCAAGATCTCGCCCCGGGACTAGCGGGGAAACCCATCTACGAGCAGTACTTC
TRBV29-1	.	TRBJ2-1	TRBD2	CSVEGASGGNNNEQFF	TGCAGCGTTGAAGGGGCTAGCGGGGGAAATAACAATGAGCAGTTCTTC
TRBV5-1	.	TRBJ2-1	.	CASSLVEVPRESEQFF	TGCGCCAGCAGCCTGGTCGAGGTTCCAAGGGAGAGTGAGCAGTTCTTC
TRBV5-1	.	TRBJ1-2	.	CASSPYWVGDYGYTF	TGCGCCAGCAGCCCGTACTGGGTCGGGGACTATGGCTACACCTTC
TRBV29-1	.	TRBJ2-4	TRBD2	CSVAGTSGEAKNIQYF	TGCAGCGTTGCCGGGACTAGCGGTGAAGCCAAAAACATTCAGTACTTC
TRBV6-5	.	TRBJ1-5	TRBD1	CASRGQMGNQPQHF	TGTGCCAGCAGGGGACAGATGGGCAATCAGCCCCAGCATTTT
TRBV24-1	.	TRBJ1-1	.	CATSDGAEAFF	TGTGCCACCAGTGACGGAGCTGAAGCTTTCTTT
TRBV12-5	.	TRBJ1-3	TRBD1	CASGFRTGPYSGNTIYF	TGTGCTAGTGGTTTCCGGACAGGGCCCTACTCTGGAAACACCATATATTTT
TRBV6-1	.	TRBJ1-1	TRBD1	CASSETGGKTEAFF	TGTGCCAGCAGTGAGACAGGGGGTAAGACTGAAGCTTTCTTT
TRBV11-3	.	TRBJ2-1	TRBD2	CASSVSSGGYEQFF	TGTGCCAGCAGCGTATCTAGCGGGGGCTATGAGCAGTTCTTC
TRBV27	.	TRBJ2-5	TRBD2	CASKIAGVETQYF	TGTGCCAGCAAGATAGCGGGAGTCGAGACCCAGTACTTC
TRBV6-5	.	TRBJ2-1	TRBD2	CASIGGSPYNEQFF	TGTGCCAGCATAGGCGGGAGTCCCTACAATGAGCAGTTCTTC
TRBV2	once	TRBJ2-1	TRBD1	CASSERMGTGVGEQFF	TGTGCCAGCAGTGAAAGGATGGGGACAGGGGTAGGTGAGCAGTTCTTC
TRBV19	.	TRBJ1-2	TRBD1	CASSLRQGHSYGYTF	TGTGCCAGTAGTTTACGACAGGGGCACTCCTATGGCTACACCTTC
TRBV5-1	.	TRBJ2-1	TRBD2	CASSVIGLAGEAEQFF	TGCGCCAGCAGCGTGATCGGTCTAGCGGGAGAAGCTGAGCAGTTCTTC
TRBV14	.	TRBJ2-2	.	CASSQALRVGELFF	TGTGCCAGCAGCCAAGCCCTCAGGGTCGGGGAGCTGTTTTTT
TRBV29-1	.	TRBJ2-7	TRBD1	CSVDGQGPGEQYF	TGCAGCGTTGATGGACAGGGGCCGGGCGAGCAGTACTTC
TRBV5-4	few	TRBJ2-3	.	CASSPRALAPPDTQYF	TGTGCCAGCAGCCCCCGAGCGCTAGCCCCCCCAGATACGCAGTATTTT
TRBV10-2	.	TRBJ1-3	TRBD1	CASSAKKGQLSGNTIYF	TGCGCCAGCAGTGCAAAGAAGGGACAGCTCTCTGGAAACACCATATATTTT
TRBV7-9	.	TRBJ1-2	.	CASRAIGATNYGYTF	TGTGCCAGCAGAGCCATAGGGGCCACTAACTATGGCTACACCTTC
TRBV5-1	.	TRBJ1-2	.	CASSLGQSTQLGYTF	TGCGCCAGCAGCTTGGGACAGTCAACACAACTTGGCTACACCTTC
TRBV19	.	TRBJ1-5	TRBD1	CASSPTGGGNQPQHF	TGTGCCAGTAGTCCAACAGGGGGCGGCAATCAGCCCCAGCATTTT
TRBV6-4	few	TRBJ2-5	.	CATAAAVQETQYF	TGTGCCACCGCGGCAGCGGTACAAGAGACCCAGTACTTC
TRBV7-8	.	TRBJ1-4	.	CASSRDGGGREKLFF	TGTGCCAGCAGCCGAGATGGGGGAGGTAGAGAAAAACTGTTTTTT
TRBV5-1	.	TRBJ2-2	.	CASSLAVVNTGELFF	TGCGCCAGCAGCTTGGCGGTAGTGAACACCGGGGAGCTGTTTTTT
TRBV20-1	.	TRBJ2-1	.	CSASPAGPTGNEQFF	TGCAGTGCTAGTCCTGCGGGTCCTACGGGCAATGAGCAGTTCTTC
TRBV6-2/TRBV6-3	.	TRBJ2-7	TRBD1	CASSSGDRGLLHEQYF	TGTGCCAGCAGCTCCGGGGACAGGGGCCTCCTCCACGAGCAGTACTTC
TRBV6-4	.	TRBJ1-1	TRBD1	CASSDSFRGPNTEAFF	TGTGCCAGCAGTGACTCGTTCAGGGGGCCGAACACTGAAGCTTTCTTT
TRBV5-6	.	TRBJ1-2	.	CASSSDMWGGYTF	TGTGCCAGCAGCTCGGACATGTGGGGTGGCTACACCTTC
TRBV4-3	.	TRBJ1-6	TRBD1	CASSQDGQGGSPLHF	TGCGCCAGCAGCCAAGATGGACAGGGTGGCTCACCCCTCCACTTT
TRBV25-1	once	TRBJ1-1	.	CASSPRTDTNTEAFF	TGTGCCAGCAGTCCTCGAACAGATACGAACACTGAAGCTTTCTTT
TRBV14	.	TRBJ1-2	.	CASSLTGTSILPGGYTF	TGTGCCAGCAGCCTTACCGGGACATCGATCTTACCTGGTGGCTACACCTTC
TRBV27	.	TRBJ2-1	TRBD2	CASSSKAGGSYNEQFF	TGTGCCAGCAGTTCGAAAGCGGGAGGGTCCTACAATGAGCAGTTCTTC
TRBV27	.	TRBJ2-3	TRBD2	CASSLSGSTDTQYF	TGTGCCAGCAGCCTTAGCGGGAGCACAGATACGCAGTATTTT
TRBV7-2	.	TRBJ1-2	TRBD1	CASSSPDRASGYTF	TGTGCCAGCAGCTCCCCGGACAGGGCAAGCGGCTACACCTTC
TRBV7-6	.	TRBJ2-2	TRBD2	CASSLAIAGGNTGELFF	TGTGCCAGCAGCTTAGCAATAGCGGGCGGGAACACCGGGGAGCTGTTTTTT
TRBV7-9	.	TRBJ1-3	TRBD1	CASSPRTGHTIYF	TGTGCCAGCAGCCCTCGGACAGGGCACACCATATATTTT
TRBV11-2	once	TRBJ1-6	.	CASSLGRGDYNSPLHF	TGTGCCAGCAGCTTAGGGCGGGGGGATTATAATTCACCCCTCCACTTT
TRBV30	.	TRBJ1-6	.	CAWSLRGGDSPLHF	TGTGCCTGGAGTTTGCGGGGGGGAGATTCACCCCTCCACTTT